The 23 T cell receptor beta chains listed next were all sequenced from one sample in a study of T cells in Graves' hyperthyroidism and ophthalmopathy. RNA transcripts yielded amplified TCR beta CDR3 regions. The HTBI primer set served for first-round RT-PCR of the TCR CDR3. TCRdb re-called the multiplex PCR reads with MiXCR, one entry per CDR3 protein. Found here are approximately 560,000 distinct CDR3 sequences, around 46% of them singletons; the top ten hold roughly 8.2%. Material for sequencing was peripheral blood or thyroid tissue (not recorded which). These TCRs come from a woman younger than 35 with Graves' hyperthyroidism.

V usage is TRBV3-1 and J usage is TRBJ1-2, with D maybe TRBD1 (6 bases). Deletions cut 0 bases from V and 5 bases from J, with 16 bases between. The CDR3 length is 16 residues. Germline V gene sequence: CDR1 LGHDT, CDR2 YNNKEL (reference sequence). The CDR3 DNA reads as TGTGCCAGCAGCCAAGAAGCCCACAGGGTGGGGTATGGCTACACCTTC. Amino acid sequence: CASSQEAHRVGYGYTF.

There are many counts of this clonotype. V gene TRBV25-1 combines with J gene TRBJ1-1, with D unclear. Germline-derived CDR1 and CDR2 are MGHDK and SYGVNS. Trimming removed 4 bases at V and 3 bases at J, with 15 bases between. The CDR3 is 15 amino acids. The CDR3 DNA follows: TGTGCCAGCAGTGCTAGGGAGGGAGGCGACACTGAAGCTTTCTTT. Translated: CASSAREGGDTEAFF.

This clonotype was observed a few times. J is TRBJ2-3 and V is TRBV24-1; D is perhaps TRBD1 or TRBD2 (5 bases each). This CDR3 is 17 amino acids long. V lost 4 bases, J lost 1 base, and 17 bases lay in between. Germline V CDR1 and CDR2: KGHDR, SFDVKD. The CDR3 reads CATSDAQGDVGTDTQYF. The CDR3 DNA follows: TGTGCCACCAGTGACGCACAAGGGGACGTCGGCACAGATACGCAGTATTTT.

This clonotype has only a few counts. This CDR3 is CASRVSGSRAGELFF. CDR3 nucleotide sequence: TGTGCCAGCAGAGTTAGCGGGAGTCGAGCCGGGGAGCTGTTTTTT. The rearrangement joins TRBV2 to TRBJ2-2; 9 nucleotides agree with TRBD2. Looked up from germline, CDR1 is SNHLY and CDR2 is FYNNEI. V lost 6 bases to trimming and J lost 6 bases; unmatched junction nucleotides: 8. This CDR3 has 15 amino acids.

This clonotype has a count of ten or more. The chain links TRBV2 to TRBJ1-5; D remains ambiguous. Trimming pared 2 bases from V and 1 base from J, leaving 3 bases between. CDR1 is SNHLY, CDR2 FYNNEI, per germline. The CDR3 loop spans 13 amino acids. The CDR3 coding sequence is TGTGCCAGCAGTGAAACGAGCAATCAGCCCCAGCATTTT. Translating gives CASSETSNQPQHF.

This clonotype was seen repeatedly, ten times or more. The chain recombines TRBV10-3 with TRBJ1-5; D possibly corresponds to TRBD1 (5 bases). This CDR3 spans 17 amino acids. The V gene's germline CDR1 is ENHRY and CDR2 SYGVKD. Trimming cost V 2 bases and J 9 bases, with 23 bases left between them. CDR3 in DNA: TGTGCCATCAGTGAGGGCGTCGGGGGGATTTTACCAGGGCCCCAGCATTTT. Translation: CAISEGVGGILPGPQHF.

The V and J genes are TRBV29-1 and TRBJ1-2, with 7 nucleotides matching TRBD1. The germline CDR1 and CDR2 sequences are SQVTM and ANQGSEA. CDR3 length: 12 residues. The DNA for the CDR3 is TGCAACAGTCCGACAGGGAACGATGGCTACACCTTC. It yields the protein CNSPTGNDGYTF. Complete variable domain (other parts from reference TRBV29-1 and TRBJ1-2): SAVISQKPSRDICQRGTSLTIQCQVDSQVTMMFWYRQQPGQSLTLIATANQGSEATYESGFVIDKFPISRPNLTFSTLTVSNMSPEDSSIYLCNSPTGNDGYTFGSGTRLTVV.

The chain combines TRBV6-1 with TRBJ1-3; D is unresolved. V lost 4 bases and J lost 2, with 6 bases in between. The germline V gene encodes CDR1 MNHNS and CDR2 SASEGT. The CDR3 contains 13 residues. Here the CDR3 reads CASSAEPGNTIYF. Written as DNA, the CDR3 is TGTGCCAGCAGTGCCGAACCTGGAAACACCATATATTTT.

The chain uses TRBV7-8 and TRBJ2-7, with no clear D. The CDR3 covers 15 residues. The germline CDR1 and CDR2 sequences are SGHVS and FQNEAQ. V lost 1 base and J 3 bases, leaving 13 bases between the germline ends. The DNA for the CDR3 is TGTGCCAGCAGCTTAGAGTTTATTACAATCTACGAGCAGTACTTC. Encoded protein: CASSLEFITIYEQYF.

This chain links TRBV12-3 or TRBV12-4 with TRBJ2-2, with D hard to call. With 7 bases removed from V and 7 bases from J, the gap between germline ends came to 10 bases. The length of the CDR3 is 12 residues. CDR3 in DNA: TGTGCCAGCACCGGTTTCCACGGGGAGCTGTTTTTT. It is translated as CASTGFHGELFF.

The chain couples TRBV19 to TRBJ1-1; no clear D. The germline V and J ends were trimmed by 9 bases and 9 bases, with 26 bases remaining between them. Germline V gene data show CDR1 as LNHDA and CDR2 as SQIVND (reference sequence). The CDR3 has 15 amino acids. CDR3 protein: CASSYSLGGTRQAFF. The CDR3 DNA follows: TGTGCCAGCAGTTACTCGCTGGGTGGCACCCGGCAAGCTTTCTTT. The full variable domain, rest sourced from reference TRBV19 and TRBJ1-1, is DGGITQSPKYLFRKEGQNVTLSCEQNLNHDAMYWYRQDPGQGLRLIYYSQIVNDFQKGDIAEGYSVSREKKESFPLTVTSAQKNPTAFYLCASSYSLGGTRQAFFGQGTRLTVV.

Here the CDR3 reads CASTGPTGEQYF. The CDR3 bases are TGTGCCAGCACCGGTCCTACGGGGGAGCAGTACTTC. The chain links TRBV25-1 to TRBJ2-7, with D perhaps matching TRBD2 (5 bases). The V end was cut by 7 bases, the J end by 7 bases, with 14 bases between. The CDR3 is 12 amino acids. Germline V gene lookup returns CDR1 MGHDK and CDR2 SYGVNS.

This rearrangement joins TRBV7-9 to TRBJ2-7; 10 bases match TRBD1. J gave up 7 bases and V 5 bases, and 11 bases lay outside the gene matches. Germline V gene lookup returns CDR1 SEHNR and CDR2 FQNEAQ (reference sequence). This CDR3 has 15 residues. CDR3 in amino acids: CASSARTGGSGEQYF. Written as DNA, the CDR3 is TGTGCCAGCAGCGCACGGACAGGGGGATCGGGAGAGCAGTACTTC.

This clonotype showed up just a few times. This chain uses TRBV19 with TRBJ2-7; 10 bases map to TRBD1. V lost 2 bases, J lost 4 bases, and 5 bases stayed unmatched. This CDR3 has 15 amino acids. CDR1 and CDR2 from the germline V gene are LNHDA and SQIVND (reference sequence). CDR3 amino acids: CASSITGTGAYEQYF. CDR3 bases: TGTGCCAGTAGTATAACCGGGACAGGGGCGTACGAGCAGTACTTC.

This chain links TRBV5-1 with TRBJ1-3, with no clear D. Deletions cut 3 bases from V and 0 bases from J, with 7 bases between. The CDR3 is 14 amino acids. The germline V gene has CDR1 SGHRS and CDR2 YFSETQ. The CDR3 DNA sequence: TGCGCCAGCAGCTCCGAGTTCTCTGGAAACACCATATATTTT. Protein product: CASSSEFSGNTIYF.

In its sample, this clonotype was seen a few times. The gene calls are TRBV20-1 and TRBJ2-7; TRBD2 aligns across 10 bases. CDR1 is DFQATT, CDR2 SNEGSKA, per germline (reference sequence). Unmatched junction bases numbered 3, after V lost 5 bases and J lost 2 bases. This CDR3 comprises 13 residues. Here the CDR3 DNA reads TGCAGTGCTCCGGGACTAGCGACCTACGAGCAGTACTTC. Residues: CSAPGLATYEQYF.

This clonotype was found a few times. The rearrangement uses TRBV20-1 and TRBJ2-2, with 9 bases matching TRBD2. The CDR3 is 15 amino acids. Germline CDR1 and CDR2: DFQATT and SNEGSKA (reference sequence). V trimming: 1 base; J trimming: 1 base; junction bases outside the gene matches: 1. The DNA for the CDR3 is TGCAGTGCTAGAGGACTAGCGGTGAACACCGGGGAGCTGTTTTTT. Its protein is CSARGLAVNTGELFF.

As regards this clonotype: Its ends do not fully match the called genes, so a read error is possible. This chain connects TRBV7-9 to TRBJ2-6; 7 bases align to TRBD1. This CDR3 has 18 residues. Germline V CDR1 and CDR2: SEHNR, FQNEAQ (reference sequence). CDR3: CASSPHGQADSGANVLTF. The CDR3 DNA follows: TGCGCCAGCAGCCCCCACGGACAGGCGGACTCTGGGGCCAACGTCCTGACTTTC.

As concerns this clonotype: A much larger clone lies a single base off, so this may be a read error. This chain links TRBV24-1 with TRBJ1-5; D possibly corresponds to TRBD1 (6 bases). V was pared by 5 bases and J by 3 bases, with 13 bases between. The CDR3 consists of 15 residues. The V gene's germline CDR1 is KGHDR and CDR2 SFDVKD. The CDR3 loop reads CATSGSQGLNQPQHF. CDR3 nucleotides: TGTGCCACCAGTGGTTCTCAGGGGCTCAATCAGCCCCAGCATTTT.

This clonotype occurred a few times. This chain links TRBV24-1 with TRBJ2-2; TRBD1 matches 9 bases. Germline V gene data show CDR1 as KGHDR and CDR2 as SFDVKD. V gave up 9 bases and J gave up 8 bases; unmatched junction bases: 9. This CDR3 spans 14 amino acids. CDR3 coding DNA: TGTGCCACCCCTCCTAGGACAGGGGCTGGGGAGCTGTTTTTT. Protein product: CATPPRTGAGELFF.

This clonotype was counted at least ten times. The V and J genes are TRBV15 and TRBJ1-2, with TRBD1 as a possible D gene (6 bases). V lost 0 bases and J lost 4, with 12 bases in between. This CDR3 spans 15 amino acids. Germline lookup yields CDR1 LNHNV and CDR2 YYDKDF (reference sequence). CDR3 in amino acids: CATSREDRPSYGYTF. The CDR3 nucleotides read TGTGCCACCAGCAGAGAGGACAGACCATCCTATGGCTACACCTTC.

The CDR3 loop is CASSLVWGKETQYF. The CDR3 coding sequence is TGTGCCAGCAGCTTAGTATGGGGGAAAGAGACCCAGTACTTC. The J gene is TRBJ2-5, the V gene TRBV7-9, with D perhaps being TRBD1 or TRBD2 (5 bases each). The V end lost 1 base, the J end lost 3 bases, and 9 bases lay between the germline ends. CDR1 and CDR2 from the germline V gene are SEHNR and FQNEAQ (reference sequence). The CDR3 extends over 14 amino acids.

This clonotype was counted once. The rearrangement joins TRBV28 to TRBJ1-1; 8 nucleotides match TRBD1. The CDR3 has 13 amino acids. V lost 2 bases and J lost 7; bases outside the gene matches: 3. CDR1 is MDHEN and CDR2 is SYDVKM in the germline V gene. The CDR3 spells CASSLPQGDEAFF. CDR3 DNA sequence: TGTGCCAGCAGTTTACCACAGGGGGATGAAGCTTTCTTT.